This TCR beta chain was profiled in a study of cytomegalovirus exposure and HLA in healthy donors. CDR3 length equals 12 residues. Germline lookup yields CDR1 MDHEN and CDR2 SYDVKM. Trimming shortened V by 8 bases and J by 9 bases, and 17 bases separated the two germline ends. Study outcomes and limitations: Prior analysis indicated that the majority of TCR beta V segments exhibited productivity approximately 87% or approximately 30% of the time. Later analysis associated a missense DCLRE1C variant with TCR beta V- and J-gene trimming. Diagnosis of cytomegalovirus status made by the classifier reportedly showed high specificity and sensitivity.

Regarding this clone: Antigen: not known.

The PCR made use of 60 Vbeta and 13 Jbeta primers. Data came from immunoSEQ multiplex PCR; TCRdb stores just in-frame clones and leaves some out. The sample lists about 200,000 clones, 77% occurring once. Material: PBMCs. This TCR derives from a woman aged 25-40 years in good health and CMV-seropositive. The V call is TRBV28, the J call TRBJ2-7, with TRBD1 as a possible D gene (5 bases). The CDR3 reads CASSPSGARQYF. The CDR3 DNA sequence: TGTGCCAGCTCCCCAAGTGGGGCGCGGCAGTACTTC.